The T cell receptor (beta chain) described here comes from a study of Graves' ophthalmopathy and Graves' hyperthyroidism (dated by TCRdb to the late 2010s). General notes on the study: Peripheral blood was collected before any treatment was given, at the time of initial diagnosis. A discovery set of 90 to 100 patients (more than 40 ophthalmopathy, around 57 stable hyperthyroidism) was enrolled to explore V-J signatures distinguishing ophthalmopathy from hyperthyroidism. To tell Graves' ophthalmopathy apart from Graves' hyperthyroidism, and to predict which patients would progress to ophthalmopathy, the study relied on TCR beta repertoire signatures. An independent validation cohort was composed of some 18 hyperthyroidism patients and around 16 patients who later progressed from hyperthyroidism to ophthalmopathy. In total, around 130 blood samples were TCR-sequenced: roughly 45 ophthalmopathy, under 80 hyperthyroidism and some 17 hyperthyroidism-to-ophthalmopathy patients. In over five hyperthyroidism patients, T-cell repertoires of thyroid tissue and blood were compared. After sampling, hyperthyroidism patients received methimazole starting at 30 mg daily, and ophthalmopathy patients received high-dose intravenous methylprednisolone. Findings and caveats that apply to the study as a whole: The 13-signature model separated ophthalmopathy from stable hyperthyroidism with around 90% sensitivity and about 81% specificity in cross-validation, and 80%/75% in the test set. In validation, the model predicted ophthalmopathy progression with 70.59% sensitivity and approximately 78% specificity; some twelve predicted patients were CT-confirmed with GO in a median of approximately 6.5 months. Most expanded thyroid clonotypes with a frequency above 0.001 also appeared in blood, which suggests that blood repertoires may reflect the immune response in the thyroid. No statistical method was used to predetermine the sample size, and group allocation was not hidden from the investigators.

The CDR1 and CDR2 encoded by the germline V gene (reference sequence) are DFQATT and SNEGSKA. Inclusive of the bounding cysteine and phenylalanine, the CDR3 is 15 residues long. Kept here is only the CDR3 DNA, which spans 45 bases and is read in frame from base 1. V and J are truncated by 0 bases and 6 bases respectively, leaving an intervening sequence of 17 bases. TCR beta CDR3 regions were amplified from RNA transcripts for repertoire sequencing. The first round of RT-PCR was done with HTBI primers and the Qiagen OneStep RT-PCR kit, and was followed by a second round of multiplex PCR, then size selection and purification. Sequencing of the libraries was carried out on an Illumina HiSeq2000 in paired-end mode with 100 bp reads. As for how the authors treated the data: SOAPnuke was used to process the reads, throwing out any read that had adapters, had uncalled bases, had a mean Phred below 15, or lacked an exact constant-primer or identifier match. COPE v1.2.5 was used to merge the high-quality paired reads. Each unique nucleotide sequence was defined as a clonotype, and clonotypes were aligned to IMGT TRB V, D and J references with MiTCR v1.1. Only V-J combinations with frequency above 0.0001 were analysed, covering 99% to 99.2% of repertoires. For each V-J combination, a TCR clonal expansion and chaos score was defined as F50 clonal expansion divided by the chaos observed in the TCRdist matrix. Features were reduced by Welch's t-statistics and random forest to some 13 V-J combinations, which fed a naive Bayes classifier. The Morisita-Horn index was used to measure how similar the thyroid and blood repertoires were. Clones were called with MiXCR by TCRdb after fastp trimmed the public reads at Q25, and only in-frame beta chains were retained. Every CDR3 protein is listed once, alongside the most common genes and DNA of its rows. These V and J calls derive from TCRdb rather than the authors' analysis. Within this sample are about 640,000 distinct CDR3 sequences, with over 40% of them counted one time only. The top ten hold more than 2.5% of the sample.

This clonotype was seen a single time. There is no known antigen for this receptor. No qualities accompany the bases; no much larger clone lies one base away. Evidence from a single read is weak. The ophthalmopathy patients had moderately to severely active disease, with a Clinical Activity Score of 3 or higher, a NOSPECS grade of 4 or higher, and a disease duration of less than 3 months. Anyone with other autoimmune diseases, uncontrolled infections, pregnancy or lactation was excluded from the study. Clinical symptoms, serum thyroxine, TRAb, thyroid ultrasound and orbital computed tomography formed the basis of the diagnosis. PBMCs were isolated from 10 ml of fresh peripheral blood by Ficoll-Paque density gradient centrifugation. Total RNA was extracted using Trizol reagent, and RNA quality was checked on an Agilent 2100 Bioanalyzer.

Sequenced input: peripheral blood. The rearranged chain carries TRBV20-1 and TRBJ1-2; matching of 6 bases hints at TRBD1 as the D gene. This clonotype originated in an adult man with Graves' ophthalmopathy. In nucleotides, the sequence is TGCAGTGCTAGAGAAGAATTCGGAGGGGGGGATGGCTACACCTTC. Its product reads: CSAREEFGGGDGYTF.